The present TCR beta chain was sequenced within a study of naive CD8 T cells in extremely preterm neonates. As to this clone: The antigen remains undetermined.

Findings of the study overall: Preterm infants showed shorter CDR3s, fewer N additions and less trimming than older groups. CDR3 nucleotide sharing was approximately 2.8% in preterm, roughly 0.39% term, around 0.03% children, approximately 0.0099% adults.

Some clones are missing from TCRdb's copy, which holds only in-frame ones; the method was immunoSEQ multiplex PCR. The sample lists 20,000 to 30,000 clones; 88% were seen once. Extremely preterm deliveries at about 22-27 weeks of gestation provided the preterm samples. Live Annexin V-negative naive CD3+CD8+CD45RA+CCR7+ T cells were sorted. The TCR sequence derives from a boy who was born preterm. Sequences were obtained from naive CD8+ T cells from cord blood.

CDR3 sequence: CASSQDRTSLNIQYF. CDR3 sequence (DNA): TGCGCCAGCAGCCAAGATCGAACTAGCCTAAACATTCAGTACTTC. The chain is built from TRBV4-3 and TRBJ2-4, with TRBD2 as a possible D gene (6 bases). Trimming left V 0 bases short and J 6 bases short, with 12 bases between. Germline-derived CDR1 and CDR2 are LGHNA and YSLEER. CDR3 length equals 15 residues.